This passage covers 16 T cell receptor beta chains from one sample sequenced in a study of cytomegalovirus exposure and HLA in healthy donors. Use of 60 Vbeta and 13 Jbeta primers characterized the PCR. Produced via immunoSEQ multiplex PCR; TCRdb's table is partial and in-frame only. The profile shows 90,000 to 150,000 clones, 60% to 80% of them singletons. Specimen: PBMCs. The receptor source for this set is a human donor in good health.

This clone was seen only a few times. The chain couples TRBV28 to TRBJ2-2; TRBD1 is a possible D gene (6 bases). This CDR3 comprises 14 residues. Germline V gene lookup returns CDR1 MDHEN and CDR2 SYDVKM. Trimming left V 8 bases short and J 6 bases short, with 16 bases between. Here the CDR3 DNA reads TGTGCCAGCGAGTTACAGGGACGGGCCGGGGAGCTGTTTTTT. Protein: CASELQGRAGELFF.

The chain recombines TRBV19 with TRBJ1-1; D is ambiguous. Trimming pared 4 bases from V and 5 bases from J, leaving 23 bases between. Germline CDR1 is LNHDA and CDR2 is SQIVND (reference sequence). The CDR3 covers 17 residues. CDR3 region: CASSSGRGGNLRTEAFF. CDR3 nucleotides: TGTGCCAGTAGTAGCGGGCGGGGAGGCAATTTGAGGACTGAAGCTTTCTTT.

CDR3 region: CASSLLGRPHMNTEAFF. DNA of the CDR3: TGTGCCAGCAGCTTATTGGGCAGGCCACATATGAACACTGAAGCTTTCTTT. The chain carries TRBV7-2 and TRBJ1-1; D not certain. V gave up 2 bases and J gave up 0 bases, with 16 bases separating them. The length of the CDR3 is 17 residues. Germline CDR1 is SGHTA and CDR2 is FQGNSA.

The rearrangement joins TRBV27 to TRBJ2-3, with D possibly matching TRBD2 (6 bases). V was clipped by 5 bases and J by 2 bases, with 14 bases between them. The V gene's germline CDR1 is MNHEY and CDR2 SMNVEV (reference sequence). The CDR3 extends over 15 amino acids. The CDR3 coding sequence is TGTGCCAGCAGTACGATCCCGGGAGCCACAGATACGCAGTATTTT. It specifies CASSTIPGATDTQYF.

The chain employs TRBV28 and TRBJ2-2, with 10 bases that match TRBD1. The trim removed 3 bases at V and 6 bases at J, leaving 4 bases unmatched. The germline CDR1 and CDR2 sequences are MDHEN and SYDVKM. The CDR3 loop spans 15 amino acids. In DNA form, the CDR3 reads TGTGCCAGCAGTTTTAGGACAGGGGGATCCGGGGAGCTGTTTTTT. As protein: CASSFRTGGSGELFF. Full variable domain (outside the CDR3, taken from reference TRBV28 and TRBJ2-2): DVKVTQSSRYLVKRTGEKVFLECVQDMDHENMFWYRQDPGLGLRLIYFSYDVKMKEKGDIPEGYSVSREKKERFSLILESASTNQTSMYLCASSFRTGGSGELFFGEGSRLTVL.

The chain is built from TRBV5-5 and TRBJ1-3, with D tentatively TRBD1 (5 bases). The CDR3 has 16 residues. Trimming stripped 4 bases from V and 4 bases from J, with 18 bases between. In germline, CDR1 is SGHKS, CDR2 YYEKEE (reference sequence). CDR3 loop: CASSPISGGNGNTIYF. The DNA of the CDR3 is TGTGCCAGCAGCCCAATCTCGGGGGGAAACGGAAACACCATATATTTT.

A few counts support this clone. The J gene is TRBJ2-2, the V gene TRBV7-3, with D possibly TRBD1 on 5 matching bases. Deletions cut 1 base from V and 7 bases from J, with 7 bases between. The CDR3 consists of 13 residues. Germline CDR1 SGHTA, CDR2 FQGTGA. CDR3 residues: CASSLKQGGELFF. In DNA form, the CDR3 reads TGTGCCAGCAGCTTAAAGCAGGGCGGGGAGCTGTTTTTT. The full variable domain, its missing parts supplied by reference TRBV7-3 and TRBJ2-2, is GAGVSQTPSNKVTEKGKYVELRCDPISGHTALYWYRQSLGQGPEFLIYFQGTGAADDSGLPNDRFFAVRPEGSVSTLKIQRTERGDSAVYLCASSLKQGGELFFGEGSRLTVL.

This chain joins TRBV6-5 and TRBJ2-2; 7 bases fit TRBD2. The junction had 3 bases not matched to a gene; V was cut back by 4 bases and J by 4 bases. The CDR3 has 14 amino acids. Germline lookup yields CDR1 MNHEY and CDR2 SVGAGI. The chain's CDR3 is CASSFGLVTGELFF. The CDR3 DNA reads as TGTGCCAGCAGTTTCGGACTAGTCACCGGGGAGCTGTTTTTT.

This clone was detected only a few times. The V gene is TRBV28, the J gene TRBJ1-6; the D is unclear. The germline V gene encodes CDR1 MDHEN and CDR2 SYDVKM. V was trimmed by 2 bases and J by 8 bases, leaving 10 bases between them. The length of the CDR3 is 14 residues. Written as DNA, the CDR3 is TGTGCCAGCAGTTTAGGCGCGGATTATTCACCCCTCCACTTT. Its protein product is CASSLGADYSPLHF.

This chain links TRBV2 with TRBJ2-1, with D tentatively TRBD2 (5 bases). The germline CDR1 and CDR2 sequences are SNHLY and FYNNEI. The CDR3 spans 17 residues. V was cut by 3 bases and J by 3 bases, with 18 bases left in between. The chain's CDR3 is CASSDRGGPPFYNEQFF. The DNA for the CDR3 is TGTGCCAGCAGTGATAGAGGCGGGCCACCCTTCTACAATGAGCAGTTCTTC.

This clone has just a few counts. The chain carries TRBV4-1 and TRBJ1-4; no clear D. The V end lost 1 base, the J end lost 4 bases, and 16 bases lay between the germline ends. The CDR3 is 17 residues long. Germline V gene lookup returns CDR1 MGHRA and CDR2 YSYEKL. The chain's CDR3 is CASSQVKARSLNEKLFF. The CDR3 DNA follows: TGCGCCAGCAGCCAAGTAAAGGCCAGGTCGCTTAATGAAAAACTGTTTTTT.

On this clone: The junction departs from germline at one end; a sequencing error may be responsible. CDR3 DNA: TGTGCCTGGAGCCGGGACAGGGGGAGGGAGACCCGGTACTTC. It specifies CAWSRDRGRETRYF. V is TRBV30 and J is TRBJ2-5; 11 bases line up with TRBD1. The CDR3 extends over 14 amino acids. Germline V lookup: CDR1 GTSNPN, CDR2 SVGIG (reference sequence).

V is TRBV30 and J is TRBJ2-2; D unclear. Trimming stripped 4 bases from V and 3 bases from J, with 21 bases between. The CDR3 runs to 17 residues. Per the germline V gene, CDR1 is GTSNPN and CDR2 is SVGIG (reference sequence). DNA of the CDR3: TGTGCCTGGATTGGGCAGGTTAGGTATTGGGACACCGGGGAGCTGTTTTTT. Translated: CAWIGQVRYWDTGELFF.

This chain uses TRBV7-9 with TRBJ2-2; 12 nucleotides align to TRBD1. The CDR3 is 17 residues long. V gave up 4 bases and J gave up 5 bases; unmatched junction bases: 8. CDR1 is SEHNR and CDR2 is FQNEAQ in the germline V gene (reference sequence). CDR3 nucleotides: TGTGCCAGCAGCTACTCCGGGACAGGGGGCGCGACCGGGGAGCTGTTTTTT. This translates into CASSYSGTGGATGELFF.

The chain recombines TRBV18 with TRBJ2-5, with D unclear. This CDR3 contains 15 residues. Trimming took off 2 bases at V and 2 bases at J, with 12 bases between the two ends. Germline lookup yields CDR1 KGHSH and CDR2 LQKENI. The CDR3 DNA follows: TGTGCCAGCTCACCAAGAGGCTTAACGCAAGAGACCCAGTACTTC. Its protein is CASSPRGLTQETQYF.

This chain uses TRBV4-2 with TRBJ1-2; TRBD1 matches 10 bases. Germline V lookup: CDR1 LGHNA, CDR2 YNFKEQ. Germline trimming cut 1 base from V and 6 bases from J; bases unmatched to any gene: 5. The CDR3 loop spans 15 amino acids. In DNA, the CDR3 is TGTGCCAGCAGCCAAGGGGACAGGGGCTTTAATGGCTACACCTTC. Encoded protein: CASSQGDRGFNGYTF.